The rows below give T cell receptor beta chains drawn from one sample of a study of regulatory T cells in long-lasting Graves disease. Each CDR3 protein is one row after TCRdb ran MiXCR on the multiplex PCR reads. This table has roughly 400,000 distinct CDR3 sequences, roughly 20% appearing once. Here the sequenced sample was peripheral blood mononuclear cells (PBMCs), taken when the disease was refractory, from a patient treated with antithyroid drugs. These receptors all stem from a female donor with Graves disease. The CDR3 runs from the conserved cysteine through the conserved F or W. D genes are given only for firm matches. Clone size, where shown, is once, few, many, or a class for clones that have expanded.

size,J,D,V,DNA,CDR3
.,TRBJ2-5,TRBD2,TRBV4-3,TGCGCCAGCAGCCAAGACCCACTAGCGGGAGGCCAAGAGACCCAGTACTTC,CASSQDPLAGGQETQYF
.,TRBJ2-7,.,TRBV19,TGTGCCAGTAGTATGAGGGTGGGAGTCTCCTACGAGCAGTACTTC,CASSMRVGVSYEQYF
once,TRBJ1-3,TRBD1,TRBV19,TGTGCCAGTAGTATTGGGACAGCTGGAAACACCATATATTTT,CASSIGTAGNTIYF
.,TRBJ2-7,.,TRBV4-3,TGCGCCAGCAGCCAAGCGGTCGGGAGCCCCTACGAGCAGTACTTC,CASSQAVGSPYEQYF
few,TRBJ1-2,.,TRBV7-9,TGTGCCAGCAGCCAGAGCGTGAGCTATGGCTACACCTTC,CASSQSVSYGYTF
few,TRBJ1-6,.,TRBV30,TGTGCCTGGAGTGTCGGCAGCTCCTATAATTCACCCCTCCACTTT,CAWSVGSSYNSPLHF
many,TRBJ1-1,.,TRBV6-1,TGTGCCAGCAGTAGACAGGCGAACACTGAAGCTTTCTTT,CASSRQANTEAFF
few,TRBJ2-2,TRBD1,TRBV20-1,TGCAGTGCTCCCGACAGGGCCAAAAACACCGGGGAGCTGTTTTTT,CSAPDRAKNTGELFF
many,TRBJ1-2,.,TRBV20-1,TGCAGTGCTAGAGACCCATCCGGGACGGCAATATATGGCTACACCTTC,CSARDPSGTAIYGYTF
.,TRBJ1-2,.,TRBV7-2,TGTGCCAGCAGCTTACCAGACTATGGCTACACCTTC,CASSLPDYGYTF
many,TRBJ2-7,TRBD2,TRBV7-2,TGTGCCAGCAGCTTAATGTCGGGGGGCTACGAGCAGTACTTC,CASSLMSGGYEQYF
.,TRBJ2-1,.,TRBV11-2,TGTGCCAGCAGCTTCAGGGCCCCCCTAGTCTCTAGTGAGCAGTTCTTC,CASSFRAPLVSSEQFF
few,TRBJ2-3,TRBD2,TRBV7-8,TGTGCCAGCAGCATGGGGGGGATACGCACAGATACGCAGTATTTT,CASSMGGIRTDTQYF
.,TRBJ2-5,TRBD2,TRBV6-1,TGTGCCAGCAGTCCAACTAGCGGGGTTTACCAAGAGACCCAGTACTTC,CASSPTSGVYQETQYF
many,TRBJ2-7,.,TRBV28,TGTGCCAGCACAGAGACGGGTAGCTCCTACGAGCAGTACTTC,CASTETGSSYEQYF
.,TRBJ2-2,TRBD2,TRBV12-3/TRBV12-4,TGTGCCAGCAGTTCCTTAGCGGGGCGAACCGGGGAGCTGTTTTTT,CASSSLAGRTGELFF
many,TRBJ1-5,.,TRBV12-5,TGTGCTAGTGGTTTGGTACGGGCCTTTGAGGGTGCCCAGCCCCAGCATTTT,CASGLVRAFEGAQPQHF
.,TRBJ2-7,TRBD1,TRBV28,TGTGCCAGCAGTTGGCGACAGGGCCAAAACTTCCCCTACGAGCAGTACTTC,CASSWRQGQNFPYEQYF
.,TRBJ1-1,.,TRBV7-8,TGTGCCAGCAGCGCCGGAATGGGGGCTTGGAACACTGAAGCTTTCTTT,CASSAGMGAWNTEAFF
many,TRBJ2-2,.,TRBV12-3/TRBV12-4,TGTGCCAGCAGTCCTCCGGTAAACACCGGGGAGCTGTTTTTT,CASSPPVNTGELFF
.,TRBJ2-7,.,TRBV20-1,TGCAGTGCTTCCGACAGCCCTTTTCCCAACGAGCAGTACTTC,CSASDSPFPNEQYF
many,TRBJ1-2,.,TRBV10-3,TGTGCCATCAGTGAGTCCGACACGACCTATGGCTACACCTTC,CAISESDTTYGYTF
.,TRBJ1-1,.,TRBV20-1,TGCAGTGCTAGAGATGTAGGTAAGAGGGACCGTGAAGCTTTCTTT,CSARDVGKRDREAFF